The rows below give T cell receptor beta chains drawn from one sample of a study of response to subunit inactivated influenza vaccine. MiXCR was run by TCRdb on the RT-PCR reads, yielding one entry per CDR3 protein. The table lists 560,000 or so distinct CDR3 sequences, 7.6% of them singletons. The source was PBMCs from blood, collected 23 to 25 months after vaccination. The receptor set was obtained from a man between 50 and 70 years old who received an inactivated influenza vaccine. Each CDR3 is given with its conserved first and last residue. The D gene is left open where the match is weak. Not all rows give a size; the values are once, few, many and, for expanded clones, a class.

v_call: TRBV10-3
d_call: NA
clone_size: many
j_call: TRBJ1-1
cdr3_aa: CAISRQEAAEAFF
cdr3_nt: TGTGCCATCAGTAGACAGGAGGCCGCTGAAGCTTTCTTT

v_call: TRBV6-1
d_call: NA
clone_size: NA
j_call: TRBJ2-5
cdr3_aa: CASSSGRMSPTQYF
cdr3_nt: TGTGCCAGCAGCTCTGGACGCATGAGCCCGACCCAGTACTTC

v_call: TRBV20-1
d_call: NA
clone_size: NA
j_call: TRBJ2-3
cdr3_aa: CSAGLSYSPTDTQYF
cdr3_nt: TGCAGTGCTGGCTTGAGTTATTCCCCCACAGATACGCAGTATTTT

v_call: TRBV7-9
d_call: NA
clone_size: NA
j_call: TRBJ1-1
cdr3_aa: CASSLGASQAFF
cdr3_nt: TGTGCCAGCAGCTTAGGGGCCTCCCAAGCTTTCTTT

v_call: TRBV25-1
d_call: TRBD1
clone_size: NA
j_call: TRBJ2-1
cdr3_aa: CASSLRTGTRDEQFF
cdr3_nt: TGTGCCAGCAGTCTCCGGACAGGTACGAGGGATGAGCAGTTCTTC

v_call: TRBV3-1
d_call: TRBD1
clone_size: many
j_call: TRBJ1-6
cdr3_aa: CASSQTGGDSPLHF
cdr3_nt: TGTGCCAGCAGTCAGACAGGGGGTGATTCACCCCTCCACTTT

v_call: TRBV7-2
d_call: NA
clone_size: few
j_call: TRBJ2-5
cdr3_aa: CASKPTTYQETQYF
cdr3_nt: TGTGCCAGTAAACCGACTACGTACCAAGAGACCCAGTACTTC

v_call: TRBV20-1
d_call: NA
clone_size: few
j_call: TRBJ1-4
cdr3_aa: CSARGAGADEKLFF
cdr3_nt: TGCAGTGCTAGGGGTGCGGGGGCCGATGAAAAACTGTTTTTT

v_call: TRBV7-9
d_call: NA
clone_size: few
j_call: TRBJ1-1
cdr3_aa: CASSSSGAGPTFF
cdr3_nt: TGTGCCAGCAGCTCCTCCGGGGCTGGCCCGACTTTCTTT

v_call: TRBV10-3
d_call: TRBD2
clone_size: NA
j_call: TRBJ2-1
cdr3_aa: CAIKTLAGGYNEQFF
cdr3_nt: TGTGCCATCAAGACCCTAGCGGGGGGGTACAATGAGCAGTTCTTC

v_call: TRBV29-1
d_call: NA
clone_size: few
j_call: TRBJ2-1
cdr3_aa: CSVQATGHPGNEQFF
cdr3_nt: TGCAGCGTTCAAGCTACGGGTCACCCGGGGAATGAGCAGTTCTTC

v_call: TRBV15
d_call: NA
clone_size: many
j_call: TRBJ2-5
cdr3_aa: CATSAARGTQYF
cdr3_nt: TGTGCCACCAGCGCCGCACGCGGGACCCAGTACTTC

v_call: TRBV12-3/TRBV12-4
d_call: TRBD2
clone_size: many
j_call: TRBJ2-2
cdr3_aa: CASSFRRGITGELFF
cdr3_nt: TGTGCCAGCAGTTTCCGGCGGGGGATCACCGGGGAGCTGTTTTTT

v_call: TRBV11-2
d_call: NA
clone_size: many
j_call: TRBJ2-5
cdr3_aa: CASSLDQLQETQYF
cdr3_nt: TGTGCCAGCAGCTTAGATCAATTGCAAGAGACCCAGTACTTC

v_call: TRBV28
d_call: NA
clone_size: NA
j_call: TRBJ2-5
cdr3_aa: CASSLSGRVETQYF
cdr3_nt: TGTGCCAGCAGTTTATCAGGGAGAGTCGAGACCCAGTACTTC

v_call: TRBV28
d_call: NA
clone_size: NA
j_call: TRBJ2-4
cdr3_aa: CASSSPRTRPGNIQYF
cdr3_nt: TGTGCCAGCAGCTCACCCCGAACTCGTCCGGGAAACATTCAGTACTTC

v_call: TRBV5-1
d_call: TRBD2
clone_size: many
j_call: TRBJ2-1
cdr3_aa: CASSSRVSGSSYNEQFF
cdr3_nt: TGCGCCAGCAGCTCCCGGGTTAGCGGGTCCTCCTACAATGAGCAGTTCTTC

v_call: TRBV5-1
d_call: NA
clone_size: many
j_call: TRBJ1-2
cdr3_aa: CASSLAGRDYNYGYTF
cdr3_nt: TGCGCCAGCAGCTTGGCCGGCAGGGATTATAACTATGGCTACACCTTC

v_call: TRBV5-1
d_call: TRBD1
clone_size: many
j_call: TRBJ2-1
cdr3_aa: CASSPRQGANNEQFF
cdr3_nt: TGCGCCAGCAGCCCCCGGCAGGGGGCAAACAATGAGCAGTTCTTC

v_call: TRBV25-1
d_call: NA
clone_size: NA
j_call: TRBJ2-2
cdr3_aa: CASSQGMGGELFF
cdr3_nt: TGTGCCAGCAGTCAGGGCATGGGCGGGGAGCTGTTTTTT

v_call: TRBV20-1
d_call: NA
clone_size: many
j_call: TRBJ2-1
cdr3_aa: CSAQETRIGHNEQFF
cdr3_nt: TGCAGTGCGCAGGAGACTAGAATTGGCCACAATGAGCAGTTCTTC

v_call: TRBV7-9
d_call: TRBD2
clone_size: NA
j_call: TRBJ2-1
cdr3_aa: CASSLGTSGKFF
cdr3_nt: TGTGCCAGCAGCTTAGGGACTAGCGGGAAATTCTTC

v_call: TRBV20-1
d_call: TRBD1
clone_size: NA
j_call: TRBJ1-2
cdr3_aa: CSARGLPLRDREQNYGYTF
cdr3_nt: TGCAGTGCTAGAGGCCTACCCTTACGAGACAGGGAGCAGAACTATGGCTACACCTTC

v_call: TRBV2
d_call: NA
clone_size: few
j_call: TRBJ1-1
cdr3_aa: CASSEVPGRAIEAFF
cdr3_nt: TGTGCCAGCAGTGAGGTACCGGGGAGGGCCATTGAAGCTTTCTTT

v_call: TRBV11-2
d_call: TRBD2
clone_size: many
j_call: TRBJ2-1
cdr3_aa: CASSPRLAGGNEQFF
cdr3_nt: TGTGCCAGCAGCCCCCGACTAGCGGGGGGAAATGAGCAGTTCTTC

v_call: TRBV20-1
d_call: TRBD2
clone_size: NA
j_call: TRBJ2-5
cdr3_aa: CSARPPTNGGETQYF
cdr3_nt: TGCAGTGCTAGACCACCGACTAACGGGGGGGAGACCCAGTACTTC

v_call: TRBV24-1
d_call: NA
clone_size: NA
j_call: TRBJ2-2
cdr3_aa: CATMPDRNTGELFF
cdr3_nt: TGTGCCACCATGCCCGACAGGAACACCGGGGAGCTGTTTTTT

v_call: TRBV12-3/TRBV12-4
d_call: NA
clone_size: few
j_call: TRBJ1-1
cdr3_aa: CASSGGALGTEAFF
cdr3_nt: TGTGCCAGCAGTGGGGGCGCCCTGGGCACTGAAGCTTTCTTT

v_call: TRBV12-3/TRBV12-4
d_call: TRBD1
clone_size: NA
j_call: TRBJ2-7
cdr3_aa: CASSSGTGGFEQYF
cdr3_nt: TGTGCCAGCAGTTCCGGGACAGGGGGCTTCGAGCAGTACTTC

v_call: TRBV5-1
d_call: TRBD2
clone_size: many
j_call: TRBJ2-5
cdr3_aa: CASSLGFLAGGRYQETQYF
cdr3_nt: TGCGCCAGCAGCTTGGGTTTCCTAGCGGGGGGTCGGTACCAAGAGACCCAGTACTTC

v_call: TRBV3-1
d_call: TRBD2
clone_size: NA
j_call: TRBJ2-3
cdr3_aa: CASSLGLAGVSTDTQYF
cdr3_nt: TGTGCCAGCAGCCTGGGACTAGCGGGAGTTAGCACAGATACGCAGTATTTT

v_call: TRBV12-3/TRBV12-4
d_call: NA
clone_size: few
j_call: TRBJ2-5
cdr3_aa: CASSFGDLKETQYF
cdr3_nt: TGTGCCAGCAGTTTCGGGGACTTAAAAGAGACCCAGTACTTC

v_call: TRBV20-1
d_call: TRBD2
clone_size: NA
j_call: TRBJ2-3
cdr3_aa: CSARIPRESTDTQYF
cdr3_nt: TGCAGTGCTAGAATTCCGCGGGAGAGCACAGATACGCAGTATTTT

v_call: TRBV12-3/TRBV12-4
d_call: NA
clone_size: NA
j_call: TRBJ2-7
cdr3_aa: CAGSRFYEQYF
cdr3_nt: TGTGCCGGCAGTAGATTCTACGAGCAGTACTTC

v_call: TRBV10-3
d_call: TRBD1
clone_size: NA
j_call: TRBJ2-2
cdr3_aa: CAIREQGSRELFF
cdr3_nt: TGTGCCATCCGGGAACAGGGGTCCCGGGAGCTGTTTTTT

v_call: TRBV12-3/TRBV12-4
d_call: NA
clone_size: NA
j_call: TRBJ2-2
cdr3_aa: CASSPPLGAGELFF
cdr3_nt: TGTGCCAGCAGTCCCCCGCTGGGGGCCGGGGAGCTGTTTTTT

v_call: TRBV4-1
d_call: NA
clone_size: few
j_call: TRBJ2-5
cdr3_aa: CASSQDYGRRGAQYF
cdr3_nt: TGCGCCAGCAGCCAAGATTACGGCCGCCGTGGGGCCCAGTACTTC

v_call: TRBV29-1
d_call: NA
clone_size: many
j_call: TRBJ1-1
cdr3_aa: CSVGLRDTEAFF
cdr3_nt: TGCAGCGTTGGACTGAGAGACACTGAAGCTTTCTTT

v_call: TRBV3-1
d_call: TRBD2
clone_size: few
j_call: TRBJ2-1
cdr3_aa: CASSQDPHLAGHGNEQFF
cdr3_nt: TGTGCCAGCAGCCAAGATCCTCACTTAGCGGGGCATGGGAATGAGCAGTTCTTC

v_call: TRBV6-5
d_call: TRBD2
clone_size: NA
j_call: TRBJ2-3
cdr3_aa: CASSYSSGGAGYTQYF
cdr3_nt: TGTGCCAGCAGTTACTCGAGCGGGGGGGCCGGGTATACGCAGTATTTT

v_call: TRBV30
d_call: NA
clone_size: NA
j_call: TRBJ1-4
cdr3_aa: CAWSWGLTTNEKLFF
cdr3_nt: TGTGCCTGGAGTTGGGGTTTGACGACTAATGAAAAACTGTTTTTT

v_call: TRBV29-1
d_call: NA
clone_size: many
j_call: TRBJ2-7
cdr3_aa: CSVEVRSTYEQYF
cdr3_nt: TGCAGCGTTGAAGTCAGGAGTACCTACGAGCAGTACTTC

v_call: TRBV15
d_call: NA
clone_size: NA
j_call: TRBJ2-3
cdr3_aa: CATSLYGVNRGTDTQYF
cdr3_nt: TGTGCCACCAGTCTCTACGGGGTGAACAGGGGCACAGATACGCAGTATTTT

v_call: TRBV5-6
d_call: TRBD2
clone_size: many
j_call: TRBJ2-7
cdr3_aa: CASSELAGGFYEQYF
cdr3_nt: TGTGCCAGCAGCGAACTAGCGGGAGGCTTCTACGAGCAGTACTTC

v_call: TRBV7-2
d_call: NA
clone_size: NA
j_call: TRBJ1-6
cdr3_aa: CASSLVENNSPLHF
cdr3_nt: TGTGCCAGCAGCTTAGTGGAAAACAATTCACCCCTCCACTTT

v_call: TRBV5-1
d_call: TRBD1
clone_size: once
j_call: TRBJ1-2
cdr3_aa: CASSLGQGVNYGYTF
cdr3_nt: TGCGCCAGCAGCTTGGGACAGGGGGTGAACTATGGCTACACCTTC